Each of the 12 T cell receptor beta chains below was sequenced from the same sample in a study of T cell responses to AZD1222 COVID-19 vaccine. Sequencing used immunoSEQ multiplex PCR; TCRdb keeps in-frame clones, though not all of them. The data show more than 150,000 clones, 80% to 90% seen once. Sequences were derived from peripheral blood, sampled 28 days after the second AZD1222 dose. The source of these receptors is an adult who received the AZD1222 COVID-19 vaccine.

This clone is a singleton in its sample. The V and J genes are TRBV3-1 (or the pseudogene TRBV3-2) and TRBJ2-2; D perhaps matches TRBD1 (5 bases). Germline lookup yields CDR1 LGHDT and CDR2 YNNKEL (reference sequence). The CDR3 covers 17 residues. Trimming left V 1 base short and J 4 bases short, with 16 bases between. The CDR3 protein is CASSQVLVGPSTGELFF. CDR3 DNA sequence: TGTGCCAGCAGCCAAGTTTTGGTGGGGCCGAGCACCGGGGAGCTGTTTTTT.

The chain employs TRBV6-2 or TRBV6-3 and TRBJ1-2; TRBD1 might be the D (5 bases). In germline, CDR1 is MNHEY, CDR2 SVGEGT. V was cut by 4 bases and J by 2 bases, with 11 bases left in between. This CDR3 spans 14 amino acids. CDR3 protein: CASSSMTANYGYTF. CDR3 sequence (DNA): TGTGCCAGCAGTTCCATGACAGCCAACTATGGCTACACCTTC.

The chain combines TRBV6-1 with TRBJ2-1; 7 bases match TRBD2. CDR3 size: 19 residues. Germline V gives CDR1 MNHNS, CDR2 SASEGT. V lost 4 bases, J lost 1 base, and 16 bases stayed unmatched. The CDR3 is CASSGSLPLGGGSYNEQFF. CDR3 bases: TGTGCCAGCAGTGGCTCCCTCCCTCTGGGGGGAGGGTCCTACAATGAGCAGTTCTTC.

The chain uses TRBV7-9 and TRBJ1-4; D may be TRBD1 (6 bases). This CDR3 spans 14 amino acids. The V end lost 4 bases, the J end lost 4 bases, and 10 bases lay between the germline ends. Germline CDR1 SEHNR, CDR2 FQNEAQ (reference sequence). CDR3 in DNA: TGTGCCAGCAGCTCAGGGGTTCTTAATGAAAAACTGTTTTTT. It codes for CASSSGVLNEKLFF. Using reference TRBV7-9 and TRBJ1-4 for the parts outside the CDR3, the full variable domain is DTGVSQNPRHKITKRGQNVTFRCDPISEHNRLYWYRQTLGQGPEFLTYFQNEAQLEKSRLLSDRFSAERPKGSFSTLEIQRTEQGDSAMYLCASSSGVLNEKLFFGSGTQLSVL.

At least ten counts were recorded for this clone. V usage is TRBV7-9 and J usage is TRBJ1-5, with unresolved D. CDR3 length: 12 residues. Germline-derived CDR1 and CDR2 are SEHNR and FQNEAQ (reference sequence). Trimming pared 1 base from V and 7 bases from J, leaving 5 bases between. CDR3 nucleotides: TGTGCCAGCAGCTTAGGGTCACAGCCCCAGCATTTT. The encoded protein is CASSLGSQPQHF.

The chain joins TRBV5-4 to TRBJ2-4; tentatively, D is TRBD1 (6 bases). The germline V gene has CDR1 SGHNT and CDR2 YYREEE (reference sequence). This CDR3 is 16 amino acids long. V dropped 1 base and J dropped 0 bases, with 11 bases sitting between them. The DNA for the CDR3 is TGTGCCAGCAGCTTGACAGGGCCCCTAGCCAAAAACATTCAGTACTTC. Encoded protein: CASSLTGPLAKNIQYF.

The rearrangement links TRBV9 to TRBJ2-3; D unresolved. The CDR3 runs 15 residues. In germline, CDR1 is SGDLS, CDR2 YYNGEE. The V end was cut by 0 bases, the J end by 1 base, with 9 bases between. This CDR3 is CASSVAAIGTDTQYF. CDR3 bases: TGTGCCAGCAGCGTAGCGGCGATAGGCACAGATACGCAGTATTTT.

The genes are TRBV4-3 and TRBJ2-2; D possibly corresponds to TRBD2 (5 bases). The CDR3 sequence is 13 residues long. V lost 6 bases and J lost 1, with 6 bases in between. Germline assignment: CDR1 LGHNA and CDR2 YSLEER. The DNA for the CDR3 is TGCGCCAGCAGGGGAGTGAACACCGGGGAGCTGTTTTTT. Protein product: CASRGVNTGELFF.

In its sample, this clone was seen a few times. This chain joins TRBV11-2 and TRBJ1-6; 7 nucleotides line up with TRBD1. With 5 bases clipped from V and 15 bases from J, the junction kept 7 bases outside the gene matches. Germline CDR1 is SGHAT and CDR2 is FQNNGV. The CDR3 covers 12 residues. CDR3 DNA: TGTGCCAGCAGCCCCGGGACAGCTCTCCTCCACTTT. It is translated as CASSPGTALLHF.

The V call is TRBV28, the J call TRBJ1-5; 9 bases agree with TRBD1. There are 12 residues in the CDR3. The V and J ends lost 2 bases and 14 bases, in that order; junction bases with no gene match: 4. Germline values: CDR1 MDHEN, CDR2 SYDVKM. DNA of the CDR3: TGTGCCAGCAGTTTAAGGGGACAGGGAGAGCATTTT. It yields the protein CASSLRGQGEHF.

In this sample, this clone turned up once. V usage is TRBV18 and J usage is TRBJ1-1; D is ambiguous. Trimming took 4 bases from V and 6 from J, leaving 12 bases between them. CDR3 length equals 13 residues. Germline V gene data show CDR1 as KGHSH and CDR2 as LQKENI. CDR3 amino acids: CASSRQVASEAFF. The CDR3 region has the DNA TGTGCCAGCTCACGGCAGGTAGCGTCTGAAGCTTTCTTT.

At least ten counts were recorded for this clone. J is TRBJ1-2 and V is TRBV5-4, with 8 bases lining up with TRBD1. V gave up 4 bases and J gave up 0 bases; unmatched junction bases: 5. This CDR3 contains 15 residues. Germline lookup yields CDR1 SGHNT and CDR2 YYREEE (reference sequence). As DNA, the CDR3 is TGTGCCAGCAGCCTGCAGACAGGGGCTAACTATGGCTACACCTTC. It translates to CASSLQTGANYGYTF.